The T cell receptor (beta chain) under discussion was sequenced for a study of blood T cell repertoires in COVID-19. Seattle patient enrollment occurred during active infection, with longitudinal follow-up thereafter. Only in-frame clones appear in the TCRdb table, and some are missing; sequencing was by immunoSEQ multiplex PCR. The table lists under 50,000 clones, over 90% of them singletons. This TCR came from a man aged 55 to 69 with COVID-19, enrolled during active disease. Sequenced input: peripheral blood.

Here the CDR3 DNA reads TGCGCCAGCAGGGGGACAGGGGGCGAGGACTTGGGTTCACCCCTCCACTTT. It codes for CASRGTGGEDLGSPLHF. This chain connects TRBV23-1 to TRBJ1-6, with 12 bases fitting TRBD1. TRBV23-1 is an open reading frame whose function is uncertain. With V trimmed by 6 bases and J by 9 bases, 12 bases remained unmatched. The CDR3 totals 17 residues.